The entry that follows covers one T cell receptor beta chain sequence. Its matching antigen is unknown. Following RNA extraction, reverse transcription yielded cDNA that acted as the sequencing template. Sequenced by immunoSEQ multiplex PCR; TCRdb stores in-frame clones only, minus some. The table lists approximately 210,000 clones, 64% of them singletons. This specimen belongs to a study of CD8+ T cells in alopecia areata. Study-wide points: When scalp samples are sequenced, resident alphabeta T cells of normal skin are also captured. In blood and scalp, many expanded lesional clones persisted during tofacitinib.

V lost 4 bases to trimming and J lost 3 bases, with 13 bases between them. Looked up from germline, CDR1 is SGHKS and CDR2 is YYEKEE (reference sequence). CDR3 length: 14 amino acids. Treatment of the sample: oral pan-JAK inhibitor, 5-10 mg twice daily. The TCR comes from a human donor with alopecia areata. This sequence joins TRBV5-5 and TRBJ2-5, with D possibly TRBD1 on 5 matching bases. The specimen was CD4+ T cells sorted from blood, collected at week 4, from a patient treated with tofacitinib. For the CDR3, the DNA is TGTGCCAGCAGCACATGGGGCCTCGAAGAGACCCAGTACTTC. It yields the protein CASSTWGLEETQYF.